Listed below are T cell receptor beta chains from one sample, sequenced in a study of blood T cell repertoires in COVID-19. The repertoire was sequenced with immunoSEQ multiplex PCR; TCRdb's copy has only in-frame clones and lacks some. The repertoire includes under 300,000 clones, 70% to 90% of them detected once, and 11% sits in the top ten. Source material: peripheral blood. The origin of the receptors is a woman aged 65 to 85 with acute or convalescent COVID-19. Each CDR3 is given with its conserved first and last residue. The D gene is left open where the match is weak. Expanded clones get a size class; other rows say once, few or many, or leave the size out.

NA	TRBD1	TRBV18	TRBJ2-7	TGTGCCAGCTCACCGGGACAGGCTAAAAGCTACGAGCAGTACTTC	CASSPGQAKSYEQYF
NA	TRBD2	TRBV5-1	TRBJ2-7	TGCGCCAGCGGTGGGGGAGCGGGGAAAAGCTCCTACGAGCAGTACTTC	CASGGGAGKSSYEQYF
once	TRBD1	TRBV7-9	TRBJ1-1	TGTGCCAGCAGTCGCCCACAGGGGCCCGCCACTGAAGCTTTCTTT	CASSRPQGPATEAFF
NA	NA	TRBV25-1	TRBJ2-4	TGTGCCAGCAGTGACTGGGGGCGGATGAACATTCAGTACTTC	CASSDWGRMNIQYF
NA	NA	TRBV19	TRBJ1-5	TGTGCCAGTAGAAGACAGGCCGAGGCTTCAAATCAGCCCCAGCATTTT	CASRRQAEASNQPQHF
NA	NA	TRBV12-3/TRBV12-4	TRBJ1-1	TGTGCCAGCAGTTTCGGGGGGAGTCCTGAAGCTTTCTTT	CASSFGGSPEAFF
once	NA	TRBV3-1/TRBV3-2	TRBJ1-1	TGTGCCAGCAGCCATGGGGCAAAGTATGAAGCTTTCTTT	CASSHGAKYEAFF
NA	NA	TRBV5-1	TRBJ2-2	TGCGCCAGCAGCTTGCTAGCCATGAACACCGGGGAGCTGTTTTTT	CASSLLAMNTGELFF
NA	TRBD1	TRBV6-5	TRBJ2-4	TGTGCCAGCAGCCCCCGACAGGGTCCGGACATTCAGTACTTC	CASSPRQGPDIQYF
NA	TRBD1	TRBV2	TRBJ1-5	TGTGCCAGCAGTGGGACAGGGACATTACAGGGGCAGCCCCAGCATTTT	CASSGTGTLQGQPQHF
NA	TRBD1	TRBV4-1	TRBJ2-1	TGCGCCAGCAGTGCGGACAGGGTCCTCGTTTTGGAGCAGTTCTTC	CASSADRVLVLEQFF
NA	TRBD2	TRBV10-2	TRBJ2-2	TGCGCCAGCACCCGACTAGCGGGATCGAACACCGGGGAGCTGTTTTTT	CASTRLAGSNTGELFF
NA	NA	TRBV6-5	TRBJ1-2	TGTGCCAGCAAGAAACCGGGATTTCGAGACGGCTACACCTTC	CASKKPGFRDGYTF
NA	TRBD1	TRBV7-9	TRBJ1-6	TGTGCCAGCAGCTTTCAAGCGACAGGGCCTACACCCCTCCACTTT	CASSFQATGPTPLHF
NA	NA	TRBV12-3/TRBV12-4	TRBJ1-6	TGTGCCAGCACCCTTGGGGGGGATTCACCCCTCCACTTT	CASTLGGDSPLHF
few	NA	TRBV2	TRBJ1-1	TGTGCCAGCAGTATCCGCTTAAGCGGGCCGTCGGGAGCTTTCTTT	CASSIRLSGPSGAFF
NA	TRBD1	TRBV7-6	TRBJ2-3	TGTGCCAGCAGCCCACGGACAGGGGGCCTGGATACGCAGTATTTT	CASSPRTGGLDTQYF
NA	NA	TRBV29-1	TRBJ1-4	TGCAGCGTCGCTGACAGGACGCTTGAAAAACTGTTTTTT	CSVADRTLEKLFF
NA	TRBD2	TRBV18	TRBJ2-3	TGTGCCAGCTCACCAGGCCGCAGCGGGGCCACAGATACGCAGTATTTT	CASSPGRSGATDTQYF